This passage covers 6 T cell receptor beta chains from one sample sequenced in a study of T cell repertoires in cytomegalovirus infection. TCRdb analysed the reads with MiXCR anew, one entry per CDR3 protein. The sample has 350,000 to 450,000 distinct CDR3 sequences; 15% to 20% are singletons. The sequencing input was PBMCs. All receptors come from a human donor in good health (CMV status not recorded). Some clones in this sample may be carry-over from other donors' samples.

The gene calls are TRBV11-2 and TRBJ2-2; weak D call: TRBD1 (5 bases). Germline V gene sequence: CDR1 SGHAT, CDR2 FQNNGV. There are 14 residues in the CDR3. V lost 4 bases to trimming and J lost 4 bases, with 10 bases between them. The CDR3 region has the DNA TGTGCCAGCAGCTCGCAGGGCTTCACCGGGGAGCTGTTTTTT. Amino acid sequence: CASSSQGFTGELFF.

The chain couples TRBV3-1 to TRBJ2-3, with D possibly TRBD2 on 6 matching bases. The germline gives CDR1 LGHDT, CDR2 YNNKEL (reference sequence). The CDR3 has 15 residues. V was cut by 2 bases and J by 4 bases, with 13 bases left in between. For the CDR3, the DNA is TGTGCCAGCAGCCAAACGGGGGATCGGGCAGATACGCAGTATTTT. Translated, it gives CASSQTGDRADTQYF.

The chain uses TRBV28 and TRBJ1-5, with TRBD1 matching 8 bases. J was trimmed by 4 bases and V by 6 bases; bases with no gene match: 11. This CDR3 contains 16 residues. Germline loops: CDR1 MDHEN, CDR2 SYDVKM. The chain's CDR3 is CASRETGARWNQPQHF. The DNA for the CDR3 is TGTGCCAGCAGGGAGACAGGGGCGCGGTGGAATCAGCCCCAGCATTTT.

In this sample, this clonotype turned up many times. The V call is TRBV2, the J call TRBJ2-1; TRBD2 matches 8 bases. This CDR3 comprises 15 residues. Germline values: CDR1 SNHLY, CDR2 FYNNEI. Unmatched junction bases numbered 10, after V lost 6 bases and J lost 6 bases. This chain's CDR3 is CASSPSSGVFNEQFF. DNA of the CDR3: TGTGCCAGCAGCCCGAGTAGCGGGGTTTTCAATGAGCAGTTCTTC.

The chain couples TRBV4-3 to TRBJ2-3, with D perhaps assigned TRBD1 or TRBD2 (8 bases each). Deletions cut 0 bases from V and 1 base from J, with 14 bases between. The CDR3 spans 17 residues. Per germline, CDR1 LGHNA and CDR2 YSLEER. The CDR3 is CASSQETGGLGTDTQYF. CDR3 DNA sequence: TGCGCCAGCAGCCAAGAAACAGGGGGACTAGGCACAGATACGCAGTATTTT.

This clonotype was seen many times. The CDR3: CASSLGTVNYGYTF. The CDR3 nucleotides are TGTGCCAGCAGCTTAGGGACAGTTAACTATGGCTACACCTTC. The chain joins TRBV7-2 to TRBJ1-2, with D perhaps matching TRBD1 (6 bases). The CDR3 is 14 residues long. Trimming removed 1 base from V and 1 base from J, with 7 bases in between. Germline CDR1 SGHTA, CDR2 FQGNSA.